The 7 T cell receptor beta chains below all came from one sample that was sequenced in a study of Graves' ophthalmopathy and Graves' hyperthyroidism. TCR beta CDR3 regions were amplified from RNA transcripts. In the first round, RT-PCR was carried out with HTBI primers, and a multiplex PCR formed the second round. TCRdb reprocessed the multiplex PCR reads via MiXCR and lists one record per CDR3 protein. The data hold roughly 480,000 distinct CDR3 sequences, with approximately 15% observed a single time. The sequencing sample was made of blood. All receptors come from a woman aged 30 to 39 with Graves' ophthalmopathy.

This clonotype was observed a few times. CDR3 nucleotide sequence: TGTGCCTGGACCGAAGGATCACCCCTCCACTTT. As protein: CAWTEGSPLHF. J is TRBJ1-6 and V is TRBV30, with D uncertain. The CDR3 loop spans 11 amino acids. The V end was cut by 4 bases, the J end by 10 bases, with 8 bases between. Germline lookup yields CDR1 GTSNPN and CDR2 SVGIG (reference sequence). Looking up the rest from reference TRBV30 and TRBJ1-6 gives the full variable domain: SQTIHQWPATLVQPVGSPLSLECTVEGTSNPNLYWYRQAAGRGLQLLFYSVGIGQISSEVPQNLSASRPQDRQFILSSKKLLLSDSGFYLCAWTEGSPLHFGNGTRLTVT.

In its sample, this clonotype was seen many times. V usage is TRBV18 and J usage is TRBJ1-2; 10 positions match TRBD1. J gave up 2 bases and V 7 bases, and 4 bases lay outside the gene matches. The CDR3 extends over 14 amino acids. Germline CDR1 reads KGHSH; CDR2 reads LQKENI. The CDR3 DNA reads as TGTGCCAGCTACGGACAGGGGGACAACTATGGCTACACCTTC. Its translation is CASYGQGDNYGYTF.

This clonotype has ten or more counts. This chain uses TRBV20-1 with TRBJ2-7, with 11 bases that match TRBD2. V shed 1 base, J shed 1 base, and the junction held 3 bases outside the gene matches. The CDR3 totals 15 residues. Germline V gene data show CDR1 as DFQATT and CDR2 as SNEGSKA (reference sequence). The CDR3 region is CSARGGTSGSYEQYF. The CDR3 region has the DNA TGCAGTGCTAGAGGAGGGACTAGCGGTTCCTACGAGCAGTACTTC.

Many counts were recorded for this clonotype. The chain carries TRBV24-1 and TRBJ2-7; tentatively, D is TRBD2 (6 bases). The V end lost 3 bases, the J end lost 6 bases, and 11 bases lay between the germline ends. The CDR3 sequence is 13 residues long. Germline assignment: CDR1 KGHDR and CDR2 SFDVKD. DNA for the CDR3: TGTGCCACCAGTGATCCAATGGGGGGCGAGCAGTACTTC. It specifies CATSDPMGGEQYF.

This clonotype has only a few counts. This chain uses TRBV6-5 with TRBJ2-5, with D tentatively TRBD2 (6 bases). Between the trimmed V and J ends, which lost 4 bases and 4 bases, there was a span of 13 bases. Germline assignment: CDR1 MNHEY and CDR2 SVGAGI. This CDR3 comprises 14 residues. Here the CDR3 DNA reads TGTGCCAGCAGTTCGGAGGGCGGTTTAGAGACCCAGTACTTC. This sequence encodes CASSSEGGLETQYF.

This sequence joins TRBV7-9 and TRBJ2-7; weak D call: TRBD2 (5 bases). Trimming stripped 4 bases from V and 3 bases from J, with 16 bases between. Germline V lookup: CDR1 SEHNR, CDR2 FQNEAQ (reference sequence). The CDR3 runs 15 residues. This CDR3 is CASSSSPRRNYEQYF. The CDR3 region has the DNA TGTGCCAGCAGCTCCTCCCCCCGGAGGAACTACGAGCAGTACTTC.

This clonotype was observed a few times. The gene calls are TRBV12-3 or TRBV12-4 and TRBJ2-5; D could derive from TRBD1 or TRBD2 (6 bases each). V lost 5 bases to trimming and J lost 1 base, with 14 bases between them. CDR3 length: 15 residues. CDR3 nucleotides: TGTGCCAGCAGTCCCCCTCCGGGGGCCCAAGAGACCCAGTACTTC. As protein: CASSPPPGAQETQYF.